This TCR beta chain was recorded in a study of blood T cell repertoires in COVID-19. Generated by immunoSEQ multiplex PCR, the TCRdb table keeps only in-frame clones and is missing some. There are about 40,000 clones in the sample; 87% occur only once, and roughly a tenth lies in the top ten. Germline CDR1 reads MNHEY; CDR2 reads SVGEGT. The CDR3 loop spans 17 amino acids. The J segment lost 0 bases and the V segment lost 5 bases, leaving 10 bases of the junction unmatched. The receptor was derived from a woman older than 75 with active COVID-19. The chain has TRBV6-2 or TRBV6-3 and TRBJ2-3; 8 bases agree with TRBD2. Sequencing was carried out using peripheral blood. The CDR3 is CASSPPAGAPSTDTQYF. In nucleotides, the CDR3 is TGTGCCAGCAGTCCCCCAGCGGGGGCCCCTAGCACAGATACGCAGTATTTT.